The 5 T cell receptor beta chains given below trace back to one sample, sequenced in a study of blood T cells in healthy people across ages. A sample-barcoded 5' primer and a J-beta primer mix were used in a second PCR of about 7 to 11 cycles. TCRdb re-analysed the 5' RACE reads in MiXCR, keeping a single row per CDR3 protein. The sample shows some 550,000 distinct CDR3 sequences, roughly 43% of them seen only once. The specimen sequenced was blood. All receptors come from a man of 80 years or more in good health.

The V call is TRBV6-2 or TRBV6-3, the J call TRBJ2-1, with D perhaps being TRBD1 or TRBD2 (5 bases each). Germline V gives CDR1 MNHEY, CDR2 SVGEGT. V lost 4 bases and J lost 7, with 17 bases in between. This CDR3 contains 15 residues. The CDR3 bases are TGTGCCAGCAGTTTAGGCCAAGGGACGTGGAATGAGCAGTTCTTC. Protein product: CASSLGQGTWNEQFF.

This clonotype has more than one count but fewer than ten. J is TRBJ2-1 and V is TRBV6-2 or TRBV6-3; 7 bases are shared with TRBD2. Germline trimming cut 6 bases from V and 7 bases from J; bases unmatched to any gene: 6. The germline V gene encodes CDR1 MNHEY and CDR2 SVGEGT. The CDR3 runs 13 residues. DNA of the CDR3: TGTGCCAGCAGAACCGGGACTACAAATGAGCAGTTCTTC. This codes for CASRTGTTNEQFF.

This chain links TRBV7-9 with TRBJ1-4; D is unclear. The CDR3 spans 15 residues. Germline CDR1 and CDR2: SEHNR and FQNEAQ (reference sequence). V gave up 6 bases and J gave up 6 bases, with 17 bases separating them. This CDR3 is CASRTGGLRDEKLFF. For the CDR3, the DNA is TGTGCCAGCAGGACGGGCGGGCTTCGCGATGAAAAACTGTTTTTT. Filled out from reference TRBV7-9 and TRBJ1-4, the complete variable domain reads DTGVSQNPRHKITKRGQNVTFRCDPISEHNRLYWYRQTLGQGPEFLTYFQNEAQLEKSRLLSDRFSAERPKGSFSTLEIQRTEQGDSAMYLCASRTGGLRDEKLFFGSGTQLSVL.

This clonotype was counted a few times. This chain links TRBV4-1 with TRBJ2-3; 7 bases align to TRBD1. The CDR3 loop spans 16 amino acids. Germline V lookup: CDR1 MGHRA, CDR2 YSYEKL. V dropped 4 bases and J dropped 3; count of bases not matched to a gene: 10. The CDR3 DNA reads TGCGCCAGCAGCCCCCTGACAGGGCCTCCGACAGATACGCAGTATTTT. Its protein is CASSPLTGPPTDTQYF.

The chain combines TRBV20-1 with TRBJ2-7; 8 bases are a match to TRBD1. CDR3 length equals 12 residues. V shed 2 bases, J shed 4 bases, and the junction held 1 base outside the gene matches. CDR1 and CDR2 (germline): DFQATT, SNEGSKA (reference sequence). CDR3 bases: TGCAGTGCTAGACGGACAGGGTACGAGCAGTACTTC. Its translation is CSARRTGYEQYF.